These 10 T cell receptor beta chains share one sample of origin, sequenced in a study of neoadjuvant anti-PD-1 for oral cavity cancer. TCRdb's table, derived via immunoSEQ multiplex PCR, lists solely in-frame clones and lacks some. The sample holds more than 30,000 clones, approximately 40% seen once. Regarding time point: after neoadjuvant nivolumab, at surgical resection. This specimen consisted of tumor tissue, obtained after nivolumab (anti-PD-1) treatment. The source of these receptors is a person aged 35-79 years with oral cavity squamous cell carcinoma.

The rearrangement uses TRBV11-2 and TRBJ1-1; no definite D call. Trimming removed 1 base from V and 6 bases from J, with 12 bases in between. The length of the CDR3 is 14 residues. CDR1 and CDR2 (germline): SGHAT, FQNNGV. The CDR3 spells CASSLVPQVPEAFF. CDR3 bases: TGTGCCAGCAGCTTAGTTCCTCAGGTCCCTGAAGCTTTCTTT.

The chain joins TRBV7-8 to TRBJ1-1, with D tentatively TRBD1 (5 bases). The CDR3 runs 15 residues. CDR1 is SGHVS and CDR2 is FQNEAQ in the germline V gene. The V and J ends lost 5 bases and 0 bases respectively, with 13 bases between them. The CDR3 sequence is CASSPRGAMNTEAFF. The DNA for the CDR3 is TGTGCCAGCAGCCCAAGAGGGGCCATGAACACTGAAGCTTTCTTT.

V gene TRBV7-9 combines with J gene TRBJ2-2, with 8 bases aligning to TRBD2. V lost 3 bases to trimming and J lost 7 bases; unmatched junction nucleotides: 10. The CDR3 loop spans 16 amino acids. Germline V CDR1 and CDR2: SEHNR, FQNEAQ (reference sequence). CDR3 nucleotide sequence: TGTGCCAGCAGCTTCAGCCGGACCGGGGGGGTCGGGGAGCTGTTTTTT. Its protein product is CASSFSRTGGVGELFF. Based on the CDR3 plus reference TRBV7-9 and TRBJ2-2, the full variable domain is DTGVSQNPRHKITKRGQNVTFRCDPISEHNRLYWYRQTLGQGPEFLTYFQNEAQLEKSRLLSDRFSAERPKGSFSTLEIQRTEQGDSAMYLCASSFSRTGGVGELFFGEGSRLTVL.

The V and J genes are TRBV27 and TRBJ1-1, with D tentatively TRBD1 (5 bases). The CDR3 loop spans 14 amino acids. Looked up from germline, CDR1 is MNHEY and CDR2 is SMNVEV (reference sequence). V was trimmed by 5 bases and J by 1 base, leaving 11 bases between them. Here the CDR3 reads CASSANRRNTEAFF. DNA for the CDR3: TGTGCCAGCAGTGCCAACAGGAGGAACACTGAAGCTTTCTTT.

The rearrangement joins TRBV11-2 to TRBJ1-2; maybe TRBD1 (5 bases). The germline V gene has CDR1 SGHAT and CDR2 FQNNGV. This CDR3 is built from 13 residues. V lost 0 bases and J 4 bases, leaving 6 bases between the germline ends. The CDR3 DNA is TGTGCCAGCAGCTTAGACAGGGTCTATGGCTACACCTTC. It encodes CASSLDRVYGYTF.

The chain recombines TRBV5-4 with TRBJ2-7; D is perhaps TRBD1 or TRBD2 (5 bases each). The CDR3 has 13 residues. CDR1 SGHNT and CDR2 YYREEE come from the germline V gene (reference sequence). V lost 4 bases to trimming and J lost 5 bases, with 13 bases between them. This CDR3 reads CASSLAWGNEQYF. The CDR3, as DNA: TGTGCCAGCAGCCTCGCCTGGGGGAACGAGCAGTACTTC.

This clone appeared a few times. The gene calls are TRBV7-6 and TRBJ2-3, with D uncertain. Trimming took off 2 bases at V and 5 bases at J, with 8 bases between the two ends. Germline loops: CDR1 SGHVS, CDR2 FNYEAQ. The CDR3 is 13 amino acids. DNA of the CDR3: TGTGCCAGCAGCTTAAGGCAGGAAGATACGCAGTATTTT. Translated, it gives CASSLRQEDTQYF. The variable domain in full, with the rest retrieved from reference TRBV7-6 and TRBJ2-3, is GAGVSQSPRYKVTKRGQDVALRCDPISGHVSLYWYRQALGQGPEFLTYFNYEAQQDKSGLPNDRFSAERPEGSISTLTIQRTEQRDSAMYRCASSLRQEDTQYFGPGTRLTVL.

The J gene is TRBJ2-7, the V gene TRBV27, with 7 positions matching TRBD2. The CDR3 totals 13 residues. V lost 3 bases and J lost 7; bases outside the gene matches: 6. Looked up from germline, CDR1 is MNHEY and CDR2 is SMNVEV (reference sequence). In DNA form, the CDR3 reads TGTGCCAGCAGTTTTTTGGGAGGGGATGAGCAGTACTTC. It yields the protein CASSFLGGDEQYF.

This clone was seen only a few times. The chain couples TRBV27 to TRBJ2-5; 7 positions agree with TRBD2. The length of the CDR3 is 13 residues. The trim removed 3 bases at V and 4 bases at J, leaving 2 bases unmatched. Germline V lookup: CDR1 MNHEY, CDR2 SMNVEV (reference sequence). The CDR3 spells CASSFERGETQYF. The CDR3 DNA reads TGTGCCAGCAGTTTTGAGCGGGGAGAGACCCAGTACTTC.

This chain links TRBV5-1 with TRBJ2-7; TRBD1 aligns across 9 bases. The CDR3 sequence is 14 residues long. In germline, CDR1 is SGHRS, CDR2 YFSETQ. The V segment lost 3 bases and the J segment 5 bases; nucleotides outside the gene matches: 6. CDR3 nucleotides: TGCGCCAGCAGCTCCCGGGACAGGGATGACGAGCAGTACTTC. Protein: CASSSRDRDDEQYF. The full variable domain, with the rest looked up from reference TRBV5-1 and TRBJ2-7, is KAGVTQTPRYLIKTRGQQVTLSCSPISGHRSVSWYQQTPGQGLQFLFEYFSETQRNKGNFPGRFSGRQFSNSRSEMNVSTLELGDSALYLCASSSRDRDDEQYFGPGTRLTVT.